Below, 9 T cell receptor beta chains from the same sample are listed, as sequenced in a study of T cell responses to AZD1222 COVID-19 vaccine. The assay was immunoSEQ multiplex PCR, and TCRdb's table has in-frame clones only and misses some. The top ten clones hold approximately 3.1% of a sample with roughly 140,000 clones, about 91% of them seen once. Material: peripheral blood, obtained on day 0 of MenACWY control vaccination. These receptors all come from an adult in good health.

The rearrangement links TRBV11-2 to TRBJ2-7; D call uncertain. There are 11 residues in the CDR3. V lost 0 bases, J lost 6 bases, and 3 bases lay in between. The V gene's germline CDR1 is SGHAT and CDR2 FQNNGV. CDR3 nucleotides: TGTGCCAGCAGCTTAGATGGCGAGCAGTACTTC. Its translation is CASSLDGEQYF.

J is TRBJ1-1 and V is TRBV4-1; TRBD1 is a possible D gene (5 bases). Trimming removed 3 bases from V and 1 base from J, with 12 bases in between. This CDR3 has 15 residues. In germline, CDR1 is MGHRA, CDR2 YSYEKL. The CDR3 here is CASSHLGASNTEAFF. The CDR3, as DNA: TGCGCCAGCAGCCATCTTGGGGCTTCGAACACTGAAGCTTTCTTT.

This chain links TRBV10-3 with TRBJ2-7; D may be TRBD2 (5 bases). In germline, CDR1 is ENHRY, CDR2 SYGVKD. V was pared by 0 bases and J by 9 bases, with 12 bases between. CDR3 length equals 13 residues. In DNA form, the CDR3 reads TGTGCCATCAGTGAGTCGAGGGAAGGCGGGCAGTACTTC. Translating it yields CAISESREGGQYF.

This sequence joins TRBV5-8 and TRBJ1-2; 8 bases match TRBD1. In germline, CDR1 is SGHTS, CDR2 YDEGEE. The J segment lost 9 bases and the V segment lost 4 bases, leaving 5 bases of the junction unmatched. The CDR3 is made up of 12 amino acids. CDR3 region: CASSGGQGSYTF. CDR3 DNA: TGTGCCAGCAGCGGAGGACAGGGAAGCTACACCTTC.

V gene TRBV6-2 or TRBV6-3 combines with J gene TRBJ1-1; perhaps TRBD1 as D (5 bases). Trimming cost V 3 bases and J 2 bases, with 16 bases left between them. This CDR3 has 16 amino acids. From germline, CDR1 is MNHEY and CDR2 SVGEGT. CDR3 in amino acids: CASSYGVGRANTEAFF. CDR3 coding DNA: TGTGCCAGCAGTTATGGAGTTGGCAGGGCTAACACTGAAGCTTTCTTT.

The chain has TRBV28 and TRBJ2-7; a possible D gene is TRBD1 (6 bases). The CDR3 sequence is 15 residues long. CDR1 is MDHEN and CDR2 is SYDVKM in the germline V gene. The V gene lost 5 bases and the J gene lost 0 bases, with 14 bases spanning the gap. The CDR3 protein is CASSEGTTNSYEQYF. The CDR3 coding sequence is TGTGCCAGCAGTGAAGGGACAACCAACTCCTACGAGCAGTACTTC. Filled out from reference TRBV28 and TRBJ2-7, the complete variable domain reads DVKVTQSSRYLVKRTGEKVFLECVQDMDHENMFWYRQDPGLGLRLIYFSYDVKMKEKGDIPEGYSVSREKKERFSLILESASTNQTSMYLCASSEGTTNSYEQYFGPGTRLTVT.

The CDR3 DNA reads as TGTGCCAGCAGCGCGCGGAACACCATATATTTT. Translated: CASSARNTIYF. The chain combines TRBV12-3 or TRBV12-4 with TRBJ1-3; D unclear. V was pared by 6 bases and J by 7 bases, with 7 bases between. The CDR3 is 11 residues long.

This chain connects TRBV5-1 to TRBJ1-2; D is undetermined. This CDR3 is 13 amino acids long. CDR1 and CDR2 (germline): SGHRS, YFSETQ. Between the trimmed V and J ends, which lost 1 base and 7 bases, there was a span of 11 bases. This chain's CDR3 is CASSLRSDAGYTF. CDR3 nucleotide sequence: TGCGCCAGCAGCTTGAGGTCCGATGCTGGCTACACCTTC.

The V call is TRBV4-3, the J call TRBJ2-7; TRBD2 aligns across 11 bases. Germline assignment: CDR1 LGHNA and CDR2 YSLEER. This CDR3 spans 15 amino acids. The V and J ends lost 2 bases and 1 base, in that order; junction bases with no gene match: 1. The DNA for the CDR3 is TGCGCCAGCAGCCAACTAGCGGGAGGATCCTACGAGCAGTACTTC. This translates into CASSQLAGGSYEQYF.